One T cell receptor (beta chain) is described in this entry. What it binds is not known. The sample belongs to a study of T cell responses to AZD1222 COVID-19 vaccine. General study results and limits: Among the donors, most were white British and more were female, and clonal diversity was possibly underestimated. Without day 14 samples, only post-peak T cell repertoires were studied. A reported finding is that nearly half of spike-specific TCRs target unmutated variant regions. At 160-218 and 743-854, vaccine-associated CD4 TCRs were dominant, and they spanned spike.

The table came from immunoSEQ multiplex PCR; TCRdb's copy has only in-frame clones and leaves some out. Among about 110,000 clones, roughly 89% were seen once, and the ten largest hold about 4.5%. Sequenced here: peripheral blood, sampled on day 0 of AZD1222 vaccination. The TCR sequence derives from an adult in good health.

In nucleotides, the CDR3 is TGTGCCAGTAGCCCGGTGGAGGTCGTTTTTGGAAACACCATATATTTT. This translates into CASSPVEVVFGNTIYF. The V and J genes are TRBV19 and TRBJ1-3; D remains ambiguous. Between the trimmed V and J ends, which lost 6 bases and 3 bases, there was a span of 18 bases. The CDR3 extends over 16 amino acids. Per germline, CDR1 LNHDA and CDR2 SQIVND (reference sequence).